The present T cell receptor beta chain was sequenced within a study of Graves' ophthalmopathy and Graves' hyperthyroidism. Notes on the study in general: Using a 13-signature model, the authors split ophthalmopathy from stable hyperthyroidism, with roughly 90% sensitivity and 81.08% specificity.

Germline V lookup: CDR1 SNHLY, CDR2 FYNNEI. The CDR3 consists of 12 residues. A remark on this clonotype: As yet, its antigen is unknown. The junction departs from the called germline gene at one end, perhaps through a read error.

TCR beta CDR3 regions were amplified from RNA transcripts. The first-round RT-PCR employed HTBI primers together with the Qiagen OneStep RT-PCR kit. A multiplex PCR was then performed as the second round. TCRdb reprocessed the multiplex PCR reads with MiXCR, giving one entry per CDR3 protein. The top ten clones hold approximately 43% of a sample with roughly 700,000 distinct CDR3 sequences, about 44% of them seen once. Physicians reached a diagnosis by relying on clinical symptoms, serum thyroxine, TRAb, thyroid ultrasound and orbital computed tomography. The authors used Ficoll-Paque density gradient centrifugation to separate PBMCs. The input was around 9.9 ml of fresh peripheral blood.

Sequencing was done on a sample of peripheral blood. This clonotype originated in an adult man with Graves' ophthalmopathy. The V call is TRBV2, the J call TRBJ1-2; D is unclear. This CDR3 reads CASSSTNYGHTF. The CDR3 DNA reads as TGTGCCAGCAGTTCCACCAACTATGGCCACACCTTC.